The entry below describes one T cell receptor beta chain. What it binds is not known. The entry originates in a study of cytomegalovirus exposure and HLA in healthy donors. Study conclusions and caveats: A list of more than 150 TCR beta chains associated with cytomegalovirus was given. The majority of TCR sequences were rare, yet some public TCRs appeared in many donors. The classifier reportedly diagnosed cytomegalovirus status with high specificity and sensitivity. Researchers reported that a few CMV-associated chains were confirmed in vitro as CMV antigen-specific.

Clones were read by immunoSEQ multiplex PCR, and TCRdb kept only the in-frame ones, dropping some. The sample holds 250,000 to 300,000 clones, almost 90% seen once. Sequencing was performed on PBMCs. This TCR derives from a woman younger than 35 in good health and CMV-seronegative.

The CDR3 sequence is CATSSSGTGGTEAFF. The CDR3 DNA reads as TGTGCCACCTCTTCCTCCGGGACAGGGGGGACTGAAGCTTTCTTT. V and J are TRBV28 and TRBJ1-1, with 11 bases fitting TRBD1. The V gene's germline CDR1 is MDHEN and CDR2 SYDVKM. Trimming took 10 bases from V and 5 from J; bases not matched to a gene: 12. The CDR3 has 15 amino acids.